The clone carrying this TCR beta chain was counted a few times. The CDR3 extends over 16 amino acids. The V end was cut by 2 bases, the J end by 3 bases, with 14 bases between. Per the germline V gene, CDR1 is MNHNS and CDR2 is SASEGT. Preparation methods for the bulk TCR libraries were those previously described, with listed TCR primers. TCRdb reprocessed the PCR reads via MiXCR and lists one record per CDR3 protein. The sample records some 680,000 distinct CDR3 sequences, roughly 23% being singletons. The data were obtained in a study of molecular identifiers for immune sequencing clone quantification.

The TCR originated in a human donor in good health. Some libraries in this study had Jurkat cell RNA spiked in. The chain joins TRBV6-1 to TRBJ2-1; no reliable D call. The sequencing input was naive CD8+ T cells from blood, with Jurkat cell RNA spiked in. Subset meaning: FACS-sorted CD8+CD4-CCR7+CD45RA+ naive T cells. CDR3 nucleotide sequence: TGTGCCAGCAGTGAATTGGAAACTACTATCTACAATGAGCAGTTCTTC. Translated: CASSELETTIYNEQFF.